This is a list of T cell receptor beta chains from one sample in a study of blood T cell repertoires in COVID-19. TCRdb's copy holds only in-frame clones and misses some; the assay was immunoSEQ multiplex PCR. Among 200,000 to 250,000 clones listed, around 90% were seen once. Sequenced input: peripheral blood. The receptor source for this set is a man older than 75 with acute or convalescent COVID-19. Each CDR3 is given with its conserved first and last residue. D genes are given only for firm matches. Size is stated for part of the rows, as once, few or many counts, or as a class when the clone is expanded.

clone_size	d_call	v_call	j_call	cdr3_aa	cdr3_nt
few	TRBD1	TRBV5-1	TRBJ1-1	CASSLGGENTEAFF	TGCGCCAGCAGCTTAGGGGGCGAGAACACTGAAGCTTTCTTT
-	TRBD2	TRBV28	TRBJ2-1	CASSPPPKAGDQNEQFF	TGTGCCAGCAGTCCCCCCCCCAAAGCGGGAGACCAGAATGAGCAGTTCTTC
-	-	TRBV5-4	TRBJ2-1	CASSLPGRNSYNEQFF	TGTGCCAGCAGCTTGCCTGGCCGCAACTCCTACAATGAGCAGTTCTTC
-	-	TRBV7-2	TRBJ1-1	CASSLRRGNTEAFF	TGTGCCAGCAGCTTACGACGGGGGAACACTGAAGCTTTCTTT
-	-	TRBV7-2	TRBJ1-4	CASSLAGDNEKLFF	TGTGCCAGCAGCTTAGCTGGAGACAATGAAAAACTGTTTTTT
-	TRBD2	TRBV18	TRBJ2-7	CASSPQSGRVNEQYF	TGTGCCAGCTCACCACAAAGCGGGAGGGTCAACGAGCAGTACTTC
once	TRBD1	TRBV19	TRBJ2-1	CASSIRSGQANNEQFF	TGTGCCAGTAGTATTCGGTCGGGACAGGCAAACAATGAGCAGTTCTTC
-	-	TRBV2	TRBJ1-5	CASSDRQENQPQHF	TGTGCCAGCAGTGATCGGCAGGAAAATCAGCCCCAGCATTTT
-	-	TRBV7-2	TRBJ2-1	CASSLQYNPNEQFF	TGTGCCAGCAGCTTACAGTATAACCCGAATGAGCAGTTCTTC
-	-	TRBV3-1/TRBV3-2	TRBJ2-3	CASSQGQNTQYF	TGTGCCAGCAGCCAAGGGCAGAATACGCAGTATTTT
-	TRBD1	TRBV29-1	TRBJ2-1	CSAPGQGIYNEQFF	TGCAGCGCCCCGGGACAGGGAATCTACAATGAGCAGTTCTTC
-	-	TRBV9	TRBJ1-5	CASGGVNQPQHF	TGTGCCAGCGGGGGCGTGAATCAGCCCCAGCATTTT
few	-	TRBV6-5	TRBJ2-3	CASSYSAGGSTDTQYF	TGTGCCAGCAGTTACTCGGCCGGGGGAAGCACAGATACGCAGTATTTT
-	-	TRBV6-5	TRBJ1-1	CASSRPGVDTEAFF	TGTGCCAGCAGTCGACCAGGGGTCGACACTGAAGCTTTCTTT
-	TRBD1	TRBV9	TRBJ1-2	CASSEQRQGTGYTF	TGTGCCAGCAGCGAACAAAGACAGGGAACTGGCTACACCTTC
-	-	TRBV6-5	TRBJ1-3	CASSYSGPHGNTIYF	TGTGCCAGCAGTTATTCAGGTCCTCATGGAAACACCATATATTTT
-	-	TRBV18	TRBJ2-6	CASSPNRGSGANVLTF	TGTGCCAGCTCACCCAACCGCGGCTCTGGGGCCAACGTCCTGACTTTC
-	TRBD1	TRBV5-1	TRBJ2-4	CASSLGDRGKGDIQYF	TGCGCCAGCAGCTTGGGTGACAGGGGCAAGGGGGACATTCAGTACTTC
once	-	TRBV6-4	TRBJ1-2	CASSPQGNYGYTF	TGTGCCAGCAGCCCACAGGGCAACTATGGCTACACCTTC
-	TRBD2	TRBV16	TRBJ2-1	CASSQSAGEEQFF	TGTGCCAGCAGCCAATCTGCGGGAGAAGAGCAGTTCTTC
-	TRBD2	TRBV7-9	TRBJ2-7	CASSPTSGGIYEQYF	TGTGCCAGCAGCCCTACTAGCGGGGGGATCTACGAGCAGTACTTC
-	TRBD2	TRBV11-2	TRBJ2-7	CASSLNGLVEDEQYF	TGTGCCAGCAGCCTGAACGGACTAGTGGAGGACGAGCAGTACTTC
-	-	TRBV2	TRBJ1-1	CASSEEEALNTEAFF	TGTGCCAGCAGTGAAGAGGAGGCCTTGAACACTGAAGCTTTCTTT
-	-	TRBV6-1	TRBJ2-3	CASSEIGHRTDTQYF	TGTGCCAGCAGTGAAATCGGACACCGCACAGATACGCAGTATTTT
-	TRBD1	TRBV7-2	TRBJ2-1	CASSPRDRGYYNEQFF	TGTGCCAGCAGCCCTAGGGACAGGGGATATTACAATGAGCAGTTCTTC
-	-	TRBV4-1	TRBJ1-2	CASSQDSGIRGGYTF	TGCGCCAGCAGCCAAGATAGTGGGATTAGGGGTGGCTACACCTTC
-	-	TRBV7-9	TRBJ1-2	CASSLQTAPNYGYTF	TGTGCCAGCAGCTTACAAACAGCCCCTAACTATGGCTACACCTTC
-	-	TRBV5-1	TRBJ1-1	CASSLEHGVTEAFF	TGCGCCAGCAGCTTGGAACATGGAGTCACTGAAGCTTTCTTT
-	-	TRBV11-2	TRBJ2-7	CASSFQSQGAYEQYF	TGTGCCAGCAGCTTCCAATCACAGGGTGCCTACGAGCAGTACTTC
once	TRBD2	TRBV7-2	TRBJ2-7	CASSLSGLAGAGEQYF	TGTGCCAGCAGCTTATCGGGACTAGCGGGGGCGGGGGAGCAGTACTTC
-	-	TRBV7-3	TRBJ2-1	CASSLTSSYNEQFF	TGTGCCAGCAGCTTAACGAGCTCCTACAATGAGCAGTTCTTC
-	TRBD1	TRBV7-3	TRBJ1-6	CASSLATGEQSPLHF	TGTGCCAGCAGCTTAGCGACAGGGGAGCAATCACCCCTCCACTTT
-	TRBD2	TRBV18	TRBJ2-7	CASSPPGLDPYEQYF	TGTGCCAGCTCACCACCGGGACTAGACCCTTACGAGCAGTACTTC
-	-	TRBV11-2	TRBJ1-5	CASSPPGNQPQHF	TGTGCCAGCAGCCCCCCGGGAAATCAGCCCCAGCATTTT
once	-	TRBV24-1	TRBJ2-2	CATSGVRGVSTGELFF	TGTGCCACCAGTGGAGTCCGCGGGGTAAGCACCGGGGAGCTGTTTTTT
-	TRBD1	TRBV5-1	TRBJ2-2	CASSFGTGGNTGELFF	TGCGCCAGCAGCTTCGGGACAGGGGGGAACACCGGGGAGCTGTTTTTT
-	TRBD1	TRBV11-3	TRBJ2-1	CASSPGQGWNEQFF	TGTGCCAGCAGCCCGGGACAGGGGTGGAATGAGCAGTTCTTC
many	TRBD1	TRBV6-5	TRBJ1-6	CASTDGTGESPLHF	TGTGCCAGCACCGACGGGACAGGGGAATCACCCCTCCACTTT
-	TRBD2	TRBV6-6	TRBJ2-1	CASSSGLAARGGEQFF	TGTGCCAGCAGTTCGGGACTAGCGGCCCGTGGGGGGGAGCAGTTCTTC
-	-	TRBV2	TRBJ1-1	CASIFRVGVTEAFF	TGTGCCAGTATATTCAGGGTTGGGGTGACTGAAGCTTTCTTT
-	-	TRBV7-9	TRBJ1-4	CASSFGSQGNEKLFF	TGTGCCAGCAGCTTCGGGAGCCAGGGTAATGAAAAACTGTTTTTT
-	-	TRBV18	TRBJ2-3	CASSPPEGLTTDTQYF	TGTGCCAGCTCACCACCCGAGGGACTCACCACAGATACGCAGTATTTT
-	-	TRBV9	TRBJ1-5	CASSVGTDYGQPQHF	TGTGCCAGCAGCGTAGGGACAGACTATGGTCAGCCCCAGCATTTT
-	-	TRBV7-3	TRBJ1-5	CASSPGVGSATDHQPQHF	TGTGCCAGCAGCCCCGGGGTCGGGAGCGCGACTGATCATCAGCCCCAGCATTTT
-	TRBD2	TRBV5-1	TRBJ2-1	CASSLAGGLAYNEQFF	TGCGCCAGCAGCTTGGCCGGGGGACTAGCCTACAATGAGCAGTTCTTC
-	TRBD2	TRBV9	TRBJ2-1	CASSVTSGDYNEQFF	TGTGCCAGCAGCGTAACTAGCGGGGACTACAATGAGCAGTTCTTC
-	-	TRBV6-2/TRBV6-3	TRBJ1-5	CASSRQANQPQHF	TGTGCCAGCAGTCGACAGGCCAATCAGCCCCAGCATTTT
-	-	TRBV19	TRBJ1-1	CASMTNLNTEAFF	TGTGCCAGTATGACAAACCTGAACACTGAAGCTTTCTTT
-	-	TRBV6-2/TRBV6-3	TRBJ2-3	CASSTDYRTDTQYF	TGTGCCAGCAGTACCGACTACCGCACAGATACGCAGTATTTT
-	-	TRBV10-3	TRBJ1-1	CAISEGGGTTEAFF	TGTGCCATCAGTGAGGGTGGAGGGACCACTGAAGCTTTCTTT